The entry below describes one T cell receptor beta chain. Antigen: not known. The data were taken from a study of memory CD4+ T cells and cytomegalovirus serostatus. Broader study findings: Suggested: most of the CMV-linked TCR signature lies in CD4+ memory cells.

The CDR3 totals 16 residues. J lost 8 bases, V lost 1 base, and 12 bases had no gene match. The germline gives CDR1 SGHRS, CDR2 YFSETQ. The sort gate was single viable CD3+CD4+CD8-CD45RO+ cells for memory CD4+ T cells. Here immunoSEQ multiplex PCR was the method, and the copy in TCRdb shows in-frame clones only, minus some. The table has approximately 47,000 clones, about 78% seen once. Sequencing was carried out using memory CD4+ T cells from blood. The rearrangement uses TRBV5-1 and TRBJ2-1; 7 nucleotides agree with TRBD2. This receptor was identified in an adult in good health and CMV-seronegative. CDR3 residues: CASSLKRGGVGDEQFF. In DNA form, the CDR3 reads TGCGCCAGCAGCTTGAAGCGGGGAGGGGTGGGTGATGAGCAGTTCTTC.